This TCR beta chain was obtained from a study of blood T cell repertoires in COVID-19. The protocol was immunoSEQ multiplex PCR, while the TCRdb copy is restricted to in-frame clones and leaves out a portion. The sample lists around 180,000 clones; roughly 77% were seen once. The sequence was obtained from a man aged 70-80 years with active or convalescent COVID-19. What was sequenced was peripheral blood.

CDR3 sequence reads: CASSLRFAAEPFYGYTF. The CDR3 DNA follows: TGTGCCAGCAGTTTACGTTTCGCGGCAGAACCATTCTATGGCTACACCTTC. The chain links TRBV27 to TRBJ1-2; D uncertain. The CDR3 loop spans 17 amino acids. V dropped 2 bases and J dropped 4 bases, with 20 bases sitting between them. The germline CDR1 and CDR2 sequences are MNHEY and SMNVEV (reference sequence).